This T cell receptor (beta chain) was profiled in a study of cytomegalovirus exposure and HLA in healthy donors. Study-wide background: There were 300 to 400 genotyped donors. Of these, roughly 84% fell in the genetic ancestry cluster associated with self-reported Caucasian donors. Study-wide points: The availability of immune exposure information extended only to CMV serostatus. An analysis done earlier found most TCR beta V segments productive about 87% or about 30% of the time.

Vbeta (60) and Jbeta (13) primers were used in the PCR. Authors' methods: Approximately 12 million of some 80 million unique TCR beta chains were shared, per a later count. The protocol was immunoSEQ multiplex PCR, while the TCRdb copy is restricted to in-frame clones and leaves out a portion. The V and J calls and clone size were taken over from that table, and D and trimming were inferred from the DNA. The repertoire has 68,000 or so clones, around four fifths of them found once; the top ten carry roughly 4.7%. This CDR3 is built from 12 residues. Between the trimmed V and J ends, which lost 9 bases and 1 base, there was a span of 9 bases. Germline CDR1 is MDHEN and CDR2 is SYDVKM. As for this clone: Its antigen is still unknown.

The chain joins TRBV28 to TRBJ1-1, with D hard to call. The sequence was collected from a young woman in good health and CMV-seronegative. The sample comprised PBMCs. CDR3 residues: CASGEGNTEAFF. The CDR3, as DNA: TGTGCCAGTGGGGAGGGGAACACTGAAGCTTTCTTT.